The next 17 T cell receptor beta chains were all read from a single sample in a study of T cell repertoires in cytomegalovirus infection. One entry per CDR3 protein results from TCRdb running MiXCR on the reads. In the table there are roughly 76,000 distinct CDR3 sequences, roughly 3.7% of which are singletons. The sample consisted of PBMCs. These receptors originate from a human donor in good health (CMV status not recorded). Some clones in this sample may be carry-over from other donors' samples.

This clonotype appeared many times. V usage is TRBV7-3 and J usage is TRBJ2-1; perhaps TRBD2 as D (6 bases). This CDR3 contains 13 residues. Germline values: CDR1 SGHTA, CDR2 FQGTGA. Trimming cost V 5 bases and J 7 bases, with 12 bases left between them. CDR3 nucleotides: TGTGCCAGCAGCCTGCGGGGTGGGAATGAGCAGTTCTTC. Its protein is CASSLRGGNEQFF.

The rearrangement uses TRBV28 and TRBJ1-1; D is unclear. The V end was cut by 4 bases, the J end by 4 bases, with 7 bases between. There are 12 residues in the CDR3. Germline V gene sequence: CDR1 MDHEN, CDR2 SYDVKM. CDR3 amino acids: CASSSRGTEAFF. CDR3 sequence (DNA): TGTGCCAGCAGTTCTCGAGGCACTGAAGCTTTCTTT.

This clonotype was found many times. The V call is TRBV7-2, the J call TRBJ2-5, with D perhaps being TRBD1 or TRBD2 (6 bases each). CDR3 length: 17 residues. V was pared by 3 bases and J by 4 bases, with 21 bases between. Germline CDR1 and CDR2: SGHTA and FQGNSA. The CDR3 spells CASSFPRGLVFGETQYF. CDR3 sequence (DNA): TGTGCCAGCAGCTTTCCTCGGGGGCTGGTATTTGGAGAGACCCAGTACTTC.

This clonotype was seen repeatedly, ten times or more. The chain links TRBV7-4 to TRBJ1-3; D is unclear. The CDR3 has 16 amino acids. From germline, CDR1 is SGHVT and CDR2 SQSDAQ. The V end was cut by 5 bases, the J end by 0 bases, with 14 bases between. CDR3 DNA sequence: TGTGCCAGCAGCGATAGCGTAAACTTCTCTGGAAACACCATATATTTT. Its protein product is CASSDSVNFSGNTIYF.

This clonotype was observed many times. This chain connects TRBV19 to TRBJ2-1; D ambiguous. Germline lookup yields CDR1 LNHDA and CDR2 SQIVND (reference sequence). The V end was cut by 3 bases, the J end by 9 bases, with 12 bases between. The CDR3 is 13 residues long. The CDR3 DNA reads TGTGCCAGTAGTATCGTAACCCCAAGTGAGCAGTTCTTC. This translates into CASSIVTPSEQFF.

This clonotype was seen at least ten times. The chain is built from TRBV6-2 or TRBV6-3 and TRBJ1-1; D is unclear. This CDR3 comprises 12 residues. V lost 8 bases, J lost 4 bases, and 11 bases lay in between. Germline-derived CDR1 and CDR2 are MNHEY and SVGEGT. The CDR3 protein is CASSGTGTEAFF. In DNA, the CDR3 is TGTGCCAGCTCTGGAACGGGCACTGAAGCTTTCTTT.

The sample holds many counts of this clonotype. The chain employs TRBV6-2 or TRBV6-3 and TRBJ2-1; 9 nucleotides match TRBD2. The CDR3 sequence is 13 residues long. Unmatched junction bases numbered 4, after V lost 6 bases and J lost 7 bases. The V gene's germline CDR1 is MNHEY and CDR2 SVGEGT. CDR3 amino acids: CASRSSGVNEQFF. CDR3 sequence (DNA): TGTGCCAGCAGATCTAGCGGGGTGAATGAGCAGTTCTTC.

This clonotype was observed at least ten times. This sequence joins TRBV2 and TRBJ2-7, with D possibly TRBD2 on 6 matching bases. CDR3 length: 16 amino acids. Germline V CDR1 and CDR2: SNHLY, FYNNEI. V gave up 6 bases and J gave up 3 bases, with 21 bases separating them. The CDR3 nucleotides are TGTGCCAGCAGCCTCCCCCTGCAAGGAGGGAACTACGAGCAGTACTTC. This sequence encodes CASSLPLQGGNYEQYF.

The table lists this clonotype with many counts. This sequence joins TRBV19 and TRBJ1-6; D is uncertain. V lost 10 bases, J lost 4 bases, and 14 bases lay in between. Germline-derived CDR1 and CDR2 are LNHDA and SQIVND (reference sequence). CDR3 length: 14 residues. The CDR3 here is CAKPWPPYNSPLHF. CDR3 sequence (DNA): TGTGCCAAGCCTTGGCCACCATATAATTCACCCCTCCACTTT.

This clonotype was found many times. V gene TRBV6-2 or TRBV6-3 combines with J gene TRBJ2-1; D is unclear. Trimming removed 5 bases from V and 10 bases from J, with 12 bases in between. The germline CDR1 and CDR2 sequences are MNHEY and SVGEGT. The CDR3 has 12 amino acids. The DNA of the CDR3 is TGTGCCAGCAGTCGTAATGTCGGCGAGCAGTTCTTC. Translating it yields CASSRNVGEQFF.

This clonotype was seen ten or more times. The chain joins TRBV11-2 to TRBJ2-7; maybe TRBD1 (6 bases). The CDR3 is 15 amino acids. The germline V gene encodes CDR1 SGHAT and CDR2 FQNNGV. Trimming cost V 3 bases and J 5 bases, with 17 bases left between them. CDR3 sequence (DNA): TGTGCCAGCAGCTTGGAACAGGGTCATTTGGACGAGCAGTACTTC. Translated, it gives CASSLEQGHLDEQYF.

This clonotype was detected ten times or more. The V call is TRBV5-1, the J call TRBJ1-6; D may be TRBD1 (5 bases). Germline CDR1 is SGHRS and CDR2 is YFSETQ. V lost 7 bases, J lost 7 bases, and 18 bases lay in between. The CDR3 covers 15 residues. The CDR3 DNA sequence: TGCGCCAGCCGACCGGGGACGGGGTCGAATTCACCCCTCCACTTT. Translation: CASRPGTGSNSPLHF.

This clonotype was recorded many times. This chain uses TRBV12-3 or TRBV12-4 with TRBJ1-5; 8 bases are a match to TRBD1. The CDR3 sequence is 14 residues long. V shed 6 bases and J 6 bases; nucleotides not matched to a gene: 7. The CDR3 sequence: CASSYGTGSQPQHF. The DNA of the CDR3 is TGTGCCAGCAGCTACGGGACAGGCTCTCAGCCCCAGCATTTT.

This clonotype was seen repeatedly, ten times or more. V gene TRBV2 combines with J gene TRBJ2-3; 8 nucleotides agree with TRBD2. In germline, CDR1 is SNHLY, CDR2 FYNNEI. With 3 bases clipped from V and 3 bases from J, the junction kept 5 bases outside the gene matches. The CDR3 is 15 amino acids. The CDR3 is CASSDPGGGTDTQYF. For the CDR3, the DNA is TGTGCCAGCAGTGATCCCGGGGGGGGTACAGATACGCAGTATTTT.

This clonotype was counted ten times or more. The CDR3 DNA reads TGTGCCAGCAGTCCGGGGGGGCTCTCCTACAATGAGCAGTTCTTC. Its translation is CASSPGGLSYNEQFF. The V gene is TRBV5-4, the J gene TRBJ2-1; 8 bases agree with TRBD2. V lost 5 bases and J lost 0; bases outside the gene matches: 4. The germline CDR1 and CDR2 sequences are SGHNT and YYREEE (reference sequence). This CDR3 is 15 amino acids long.

This clonotype was picked up many times. The rearrangement joins TRBV12-3 or TRBV12-4 to TRBJ1-5, with D possibly TRBD1 on 5 matching bases. This CDR3 is built from 13 residues. The V gene lost 5 bases and the J gene lost 1 base, with 6 bases spanning the gap. The CDR3 spells CASSHRSNQPQHF. CDR3 bases: TGTGCCAGCAGTCACAGGAGCAATCAGCCCCAGCATTTT.

This clonotype was found many times. The rearrangement links TRBV7-2 to TRBJ1-1; possibly TRBD1 for D (5 bases). The CDR3 runs 15 residues. CDR1 and CDR2 (germline): SGHTA, FQGNSA. Trimming removed 5 bases at V and 5 bases at J, with 18 bases between. This CDR3 is CASSPGLGRDTEAFF. Written as DNA, the CDR3 is TGTGCCAGCAGCCCGGGACTCGGACGGGATACTGAAGCTTTCTTT.